This TCR beta chain was found in a study of cytomegalovirus exposure and HLA in healthy donors. Findings and caveats of the study: Later findings reportedly placed an Asian-associated ancestry cluster below the roughly 700-donor mean for N-insertions. Within a later analysis, the majority of CMV-associated TCR beta chains appeared HLA-restricted. For TCR beta chains, V- and J-gene trimming was later linked to a missense DCLRE1C variant.

On this clone: Its antigen is as yet unknown.

This CDR3 has 16 amino acids. Germline V gene sequence: CDR1 SGHRS, CDR2 YFSETQ. V lost 0 bases, J lost 5 bases, and 9 bases stayed unmatched. The study sampled nominally healthy donors, though unrecorded immune exposures were likely. 13 Jbeta primers and 60 Vbeta primers were used for the PCR. The table came from immunoSEQ multiplex PCR; TCRdb's copy has only in-frame clones and leaves some out. This sample has over 65,000 clones, with around 85% found just once. J is TRBJ1-2 and V is TRBV5-1, with TRBD1 matching 8 bases. Sequences were obtained from PBMCs. The clonotype originates from a human donor in good health. CDR3 in DNA: TGCGCCAGCAGCTTGGAGTTGAGGACAGGGCCTTATGGCTACACCTTC. This translates into CASSLELRTGPYGYTF.